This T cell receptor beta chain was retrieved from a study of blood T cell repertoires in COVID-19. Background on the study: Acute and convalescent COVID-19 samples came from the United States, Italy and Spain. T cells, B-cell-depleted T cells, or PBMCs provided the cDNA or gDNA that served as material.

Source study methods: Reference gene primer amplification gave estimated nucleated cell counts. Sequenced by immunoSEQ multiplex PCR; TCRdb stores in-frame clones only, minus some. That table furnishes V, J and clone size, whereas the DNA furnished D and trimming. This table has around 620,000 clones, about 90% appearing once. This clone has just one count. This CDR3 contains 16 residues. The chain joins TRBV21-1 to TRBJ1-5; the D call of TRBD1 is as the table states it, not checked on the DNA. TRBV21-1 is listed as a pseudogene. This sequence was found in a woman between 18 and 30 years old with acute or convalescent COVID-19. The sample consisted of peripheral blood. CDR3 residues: CASSKEDRECNQPQHF. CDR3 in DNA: TGTGCCAGCAGCAAAGAGGACAGGGAGTGTAATCAGCCCCAGCATTTT.